What follows are 5 T cell receptor beta chains derived from one specimen sequenced in a study of OX40 agonist ivuxolimab in advanced cancers. This table comes from immunoSEQ multiplex PCR, and its TCRdb copy is limited to in-frame clones, with some not included. The sample has about 70,000 clones, around 86% seen once. The sample consisted of CD4+ or CD8+ T cells sorted from blood, taken in a trial of the OX40 agonist ivuxolimab. These receptors were taken from an adult with an advanced solid tumor such as melanoma, head and neck, liver or kidney cancer.

This clone was observed a single time. This chain connects TRBV28 to TRBJ1-5; no definite D call. The V end was cut by 3 bases, the J end by 0 bases, with 9 bases between. This CDR3 region has 15 residues. Germline CDR1 and CDR2: MDHEN and SYDVKM. The CDR3 region has the DNA TGTGCCAGCAGTTTTGACCAGGCTAGCAATCAGCCCCAGCATTTT. Its protein product is CASSFDQASNQPQHF.

This clone was seen only once. CDR3 residues: CASSFGGREYNSPLHF. Written as DNA, the CDR3 is TGTGCCAGCAGCTTCGGCGGCAGGGAATATAATTCACCCCTCCACTTT. The rearrangement links TRBV5-4 to TRBJ1-6, with D tentatively TRBD1 (5 bases). The germline V gene has CDR1 SGHNT and CDR2 YYREEE (reference sequence). Trimming left V 2 bases short and J 4 bases short, with 13 bases between. This CDR3 has 16 amino acids.

The rearrangement links TRBV7-9 to TRBJ2-7, with 14 bases matching TRBD2. V shed 8 bases, J shed 7 bases, and the junction held 4 bases outside the gene matches. Per the germline V gene, CDR1 is SEHNR and CDR2 is FQNEAQ (reference sequence). This CDR3 is 13 amino acids long. The CDR3 DNA reads as TGTGCCAGCGGACGGACTAGCGGGGGGGAGCAGTACTTC. It encodes CASGRTSGGEQYF.

This sequence joins TRBV5-6 and TRBJ1-2; possible D gene TRBD1, 5 bases. V was cut by 4 bases and J by 10 bases, with 20 bases left in between. The V gene's germline CDR1 is SGHDT and CDR2 YYEEEE. The CDR3 runs to 14 residues. The CDR3 nucleotides are TGTGCCAGCAGCCCCTTACAGGTAGAGAACCTCTACACCTTC. Its protein product is CASSPLQVENLYTF.

The V call is TRBV15, the J call TRBJ2-7; the D call may be TRBD1 or TRBD2 (6 bases each). The germline CDR1 and CDR2 sequences are LNHNV and YYDKDF (reference sequence). This CDR3 has 15 amino acids. Trimming left V 1 base short and J 5 bases short, with 15 bases between. Here the CDR3 DNA reads TGTGCCACCAGCAGAGGCGACAGGAGCGGGCACGAGCAGTACTTC. Translated: CATSRGDRSGHEQYF.